The rows below give T cell receptor beta chains drawn from one sample of a study of identical twins. TCRdb analysed the 5' RACE reads with MiXCR anew, one entry per CDR3 protein. Here the sample spans about 260,000 distinct CDR3 sequences, 5.5% to 8% being singletons. The same sample was also used in a study of yellow fever vaccine responses in identical twins.

What was sequenced was memory (CD45RO+) T cells sorted from blood. All receptors derive from a young woman in good health. Each CDR3 is given without its conserved first and last residue.

V	J	CDR3
TRBV7-9	TRBJ1-6	ASSLMVNSPLH
TRBV3-1	TRBJ2-5	ASSRSLETQY
TRBV4-2	TRBJ1-2	ASSQDWGGYT
TRBV20-1	TRBJ2-1	SARWGGDEQF
TRBV5-1	TRBJ2-2	ASSRGTGELF
TRBV5-5	TRBJ1-2	ASSQGQGAWYGYT
TRBV20-1	TRBJ1-2	SARTGVPRDGYT
TRBV28	TRBJ2-5	ASSRFGTGRETQY
TRBV7-2	TRBJ2-3	ASSPRGLIIKTSGRSSVDTQY
TRBV2	TRBJ2-5	ASSEAPTKETQY
TRBV10-3	TRBJ2-1	ASHRTGSYNEQF
TRBV20-1	TRBJ2-1	SAVRGSNEQF
TRBV7-8	TRBJ1-2	ASTSGVGYT
TRBV20-1	TRBJ1-1	SARRQDTEAF
TRBV24-1	TRBJ2-1	ATSDIGSGSYNEQF
TRBV5-1	TRBJ2-6	ASSFFYDSFMTGANVLT
TRBV25-1	TRBJ2-1	ASSEMGATYNEQF
TRBV20-1	TRBJ2-7	SARDKLAGQTYEQY
TRBV6-4	TRBJ2-1	ASSLRLGNNEQF
TRBV5-1	TRBJ2-3	ASSLNRVTDTQY
TRBV10-3	TRBJ1-5	AINSQGVGNQPQH
TRBV7-8	TRBJ2-2	ASKLRLAQGNTGELF
TRBV10-3	TRBJ1-6	AISRDSSYNSPLH
TRBV5-5	TRBJ1-5	ASSPGTPPNQPQH
TRBV19	TRBJ2-7	ASRRDGTYEQY
TRBV20-1	TRBJ2-3	SATRLAGSSDTQY
TRBV20-1	TRBJ2-2	SAPLAGGVTGELF
TRBV14	TRBJ2-2	ASSRRTGGNTGELF
TRBV5-1	TRBJ2-7	ASSPPTNGEQY
TRBV12-3/TRBV12-4	TRBJ1-1	ASSLARAF
TRBV28	TRBJ2-3	ASTLKGWADTQY
TRBV6-4	TRBJ2-1	ASSDTAGVHEQF
TRBV12-3/TRBV12-4	TRBJ1-2	ANSPAAALNYGYT